One and the same sample provided the 16 T cell receptor beta chains below, sequenced in a study of T-cell memory formation after mild COVID-19. TCRdb ran MiXCR on the 5' RACE reads and lists one entry per CDR3 protein. The table lists hundreds of thousands of distinct CDR3 sequences, about 16% of them singletons. Sequenced sample: PBMCs or a T cell subset sorted from them (not recorded which). These receptors were taken from a man aged 18 to 30 who had mild COVID-19 (a few samples of this study predate the infection). Cell type and time point are not known.

This clonotype was picked up many times. The V call is TRBV5-1, the J call TRBJ2-5; possibly TRBD1 or TRBD2 for D (6 bases each). Per the germline V gene, CDR1 is SGHRS and CDR2 is YFSETQ. Trimming cost V 6 bases and J 0 bases, with 12 bases left between them. CDR3 length: 14 amino acids. This CDR3 is CASNEGGYQETQYF. CDR3 nucleotides: TGCGCCAGCAACGAAGGGGGGTACCAAGAGACCCAGTACTTC.

This clonotype was found many times. This chain joins TRBV7-8 and TRBJ1-6; D call uncertain. This CDR3 is 15 amino acids long. The ends were cut back, 2 bases at V and 3 bases at J, with 8 bases in the middle. Germline CDR1 and CDR2: SGHVS and FQNEAQ. In DNA form, the CDR3 reads TGTGCCAGCAGCTTACGACACGACTATAATTCACCCCTCCACTTT. It specifies CASSLRHDYNSPLHF. The full variable domain, its missing parts supplied by reference TRBV7-8 and TRBJ1-6, is GAGVSQSPRYKVAKRGQDVALRCDPISGHVSLFWYQQALGQGPEFLTYFQNEAQLDKSGLPSDRFFAERPEGSVSTLKIQRTQQEDSAVYLCASSLRHDYNSPLHFGNGTRLTVT.

The chain uses TRBV20-1 and TRBJ2-5, with D possibly matching TRBD1 (6 bases). Germline CDR1 is DFQATT and CDR2 is SNEGSKA (reference sequence). This CDR3 is 15 amino acids long. Trimming took 0 bases from V and 0 from J, leaving 11 bases between them. DNA of the CDR3: TGCAGTGCTAGAGACATTACAGGGAACCAAGAGACCCAGTACTTC. It is translated as CSARDITGNQETQYF.

The rearrangement links TRBV14 to TRBJ2-7; D unresolved. The CDR3 covers 13 residues. The V gene lost 4 bases and the J gene lost 5 bases, with 12 bases spanning the gap. CDR1 SGHDN and CDR2 FVKESK come from the germline V gene. The CDR3 is CASSRTGFNEQYV. DNA for the CDR3: TGTGCCAGCAGCCGAACGGGTTTCAACGAGCAGTACGTC.

This clonotype was seen a handful of times. The V call is TRBV7-6, the J call TRBJ2-7; D is perhaps TRBD2 (6 bases). Germline V lookup: CDR1 SGHVS, CDR2 FNYEAQ. The CDR3 sequence is 14 residues long. With 7 bases removed from V and 0 bases from J, the gap between germline ends came to 13 bases. The CDR3 loop reads CASTPGLTSYEQYF. CDR3 nucleotide sequence: TGTGCCAGCACTCCGGGACTCACCTCCTACGAGCAGTACTTC.

The CDR3 region has the DNA TGTGCCAGTAGTATAGGAGGAGGGGGGGCCTTGGATACGCAGTATTTT. Protein sequence: CASSIGGGGALDTQYF. The chain recombines TRBV19 with TRBJ2-3; a weak D match, TRBD2 (7 bases). This CDR3 contains 16 residues. Trimming stripped 1 base from V and 6 bases from J, with 17 bases between. Germline V lookup: CDR1 LNHDA, CDR2 SQIVND (reference sequence).

The chain has TRBV6-2 or TRBV6-3 and TRBJ2-5; 8 nucleotides match TRBD1. The length of the CDR3 is 15 residues. CDR1 is MNHEY, CDR2 SVGEGT, per germline. Trimming removed 6 bases from V and 5 bases from J; junction bases left unmatched: 11. The CDR3 protein is CASRHPDRDSETQYF. The CDR3 coding sequence is TGTGCCAGCAGACACCCGGACAGGGATTCGGAGACCCAGTACTTC.

The rearrangement uses TRBV11-2 and TRBJ2-7; no definite D call. Germline assignment: CDR1 SGHAT and CDR2 FQNNGV. The CDR3 consists of 14 residues. Trimming took 1 base from V and 4 from J, leaving 11 bases between them. As DNA, the CDR3 is TGTGCCAGCAGCTTAGCTGGGCCCGGATACGAGCAGTACTTC. It specifies CASSLAGPGYEQYF.

The chain recombines TRBV6-4 with TRBJ2-7; 8 bases match TRBD2. This CDR3 comprises 13 residues. J lost 3 bases, V lost 11 bases, and 9 bases had no gene match. Germline CDR1 and CDR2: MRHNA and SNTAGT. CDR3 bases: TGTGCCGACAAAGCGGGGGACGGCTACGAGCAGTACTTC. Translation: CADKAGDGYEQYF.

The V call is TRBV27, the J call TRBJ2-3, with D hard to call. The V end lost 2 bases, the J end lost 2 bases, and 8 bases lay between the germline ends. The CDR3 covers 14 residues. Germline V gives CDR1 MNHEY, CDR2 SMNVEV (reference sequence). CDR3 protein: CASSLKGYTDTQYF. DNA for the CDR3: TGTGCCAGCAGTTTAAAGGGATACACAGATACGCAGTATTTT.

Many counts were recorded for this clonotype. The V gene is TRBV7-2, the J gene TRBJ2-3, with D unresolved. CDR1 SGHTA and CDR2 FQGNSA come from the germline V gene. This CDR3 has 15 amino acids. Trimming took 5 bases from V and 2 from J, leaving 14 bases between them. The CDR3 is CASSRWALPTDTQYF. DNA for the CDR3: TGTGCCAGCAGCCGCTGGGCCCTACCCACAGATACGCAGTATTTT.

The chain is built from TRBV12-3 or TRBV12-4 and TRBJ1-2, with a possible D match to TRBD1 (6 bases). The CDR3 sequence is 16 residues long. V dropped 4 bases and J dropped 8 bases, with 23 bases sitting between them. The CDR3 nucleotides read TGTGCCAGCAGTTCTACCATCGAAAGACAGGTGATCGGCTACACCTTC. Amino acids: CASSSTIERQVIGYTF.

CDR3 DNA: TGCGCCAGCAGCCAAGATTTTTCCAGAGCCTACGAGCAGTACTTC. It is translated as CASSQDFSRAYEQYF. The J gene is TRBJ2-7, the V gene TRBV4-3; no firm D call. Between the trimmed V and J ends, which lost 0 bases and 2 bases, there was a span of 11 bases. The length of the CDR3 is 15 residues. Germline V CDR1 and CDR2: LGHNA, YSLEER.

V gene TRBV20-1 combines with J gene TRBJ2-1, with 7 nucleotides matching TRBD1. V shed 0 bases, J shed 4 bases, and the junction held 6 bases outside the gene matches. The CDR3 extends over 15 amino acids. Per the germline V gene, CDR1 is DFQATT and CDR2 is SNEGSKA (reference sequence). The CDR3 region is CSARDHGRGYNEQFF. CDR3 nucleotides: TGCAGTGCTAGAGATCATGGCAGGGGGTACAATGAGCAGTTCTTC.

CDR3 in DNA: TGTGCCAGCAGTCCTAACCAGGGGTCCTTCCATGGCTACACCTTC. It codes for CASSPNQGSFHGYTF. V usage is TRBV12-3 or TRBV12-4 and J usage is TRBJ1-2; maybe TRBD1 (6 bases). The CDR3 runs 15 residues. Trimming took off 5 bases at V and 6 bases at J, with 19 bases between the two ends.

To note about this clonotype: A single base separates this from a much larger clone, so it may be a read error. V and J are TRBV5-1 and TRBJ2-4, with D perhaps TRBD1 or TRBD2 (6 bases each). The CDR3 has 15 amino acids. CDR1 is SGHRS and CDR2 is YFSETQ in the germline V gene. The ends were cut back, 0 bases at V and 12 bases at J, with 19 bases in the middle. For the CDR3, the DNA is TGCGCCAGCAGCTTGGGGACCGCAGGGGAGGACAATCAGTACTTC. Protein: CASSLGTAGEDNQYF.